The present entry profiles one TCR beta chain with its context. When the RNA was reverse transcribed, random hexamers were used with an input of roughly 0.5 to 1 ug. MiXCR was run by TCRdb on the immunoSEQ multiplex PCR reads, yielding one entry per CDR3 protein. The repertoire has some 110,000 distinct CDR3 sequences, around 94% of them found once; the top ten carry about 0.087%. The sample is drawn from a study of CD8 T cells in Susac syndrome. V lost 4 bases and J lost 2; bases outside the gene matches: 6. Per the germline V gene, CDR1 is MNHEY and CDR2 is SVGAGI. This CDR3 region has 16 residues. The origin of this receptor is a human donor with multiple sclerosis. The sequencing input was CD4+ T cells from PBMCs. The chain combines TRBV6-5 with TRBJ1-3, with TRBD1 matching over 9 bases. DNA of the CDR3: TGTGCCAGCAGTTTCTCCGGACAGGGGACTGGAAACACCATATATTTT. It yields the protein CASSFSGQGTGNTIYF.